This T cell receptor beta chain is drawn from a study of cytomegalovirus exposure and HLA in healthy donors. Study-level background: As an earlier analysis found, about 179 million T cells yielded 117 million unique TCR beta sequences. The study, taken as a whole, reports: CMV serostatus was the only recorded immune exposure for donors.

To note about this clone: What it binds is not known.

The primer mix had 60 Vbeta and 13 Jbeta primers. TCRdb keeps only in-frame clones here, not all; method: immunoSEQ multiplex PCR. The profile shows about 130,000 clones, roughly 82% of them singletons. Per the germline V gene, CDR1 is SGHVS and CDR2 is FNYEAQ. V lost 1 base and J 0 bases, leaving 8 bases between the germline ends. This CDR3 region has 15 residues. V usage is TRBV7-6 and J usage is TRBJ2-3; D gene unclear. Sequenced: PBMCs. This clonotype was obtained from a boy aged 10-17 years in good health and CMV-seronegative. This chain's CDR3 is CASSLVSSSTDTQYF. The DNA for the CDR3 is TGTGCCAGCAGCTTAGTGAGTTCCAGCACAGATACGCAGTATTTT.